Reported below is one T cell receptor beta chain. Its antigen specificity is not known. No base quality values were provided; no much bigger clone lies one nucleotide off. Using bias-controlled multiplex PCR with the immunoSEQ v3 hsTCRB kit, the TCR beta CDR3 regions were amplified from genomic DNA. The TCR libraries were sequenced on an Illumina NextSeq 500 to about 1.8 million read pairs for survey level or about 5-6 million read pairs for deep level. The study's own analysis went as follows. The immunoSEQ Analyzer software assigned V, D and J genes, filtered out non-productive sequences, and reported clonality. Repertoires of infused TIL and blood were compared using productive Simpson clonality and the Morisita overlap index of productive TRB rearrangements. Absolute clonotype counts in blood were estimated as lymphocyte count times CD3+ fraction times the clone's productive frequency. In its TCRdb copy, this immuneACCESS table keeps in-frame sequences only and misses some clones. Where compared with another copy, unresolved V genes explain less than half of these, and the others have no known cause. That table is the source of V, J and clone size, and D and trimming were worked out from the DNA. The sample data list tens of thousands of clones, and 86% of these were observed just once. Together, the top ten hold 5% of the sample.

These data belong to a study of TIL therapy for anti-PD-1-resistant metastatic lung cancer (dated by TCRdb to 2020 to 2023). Background on the whole study: Before any PD-1/PD-L1 blockade was given, tumors were harvested, nivolumab was then administered, and patients who progressed went on to receive lymphodepletion, an infusion of expanded TIL, and IL-2. Across the cohort, whole-exome sequencing showed a median non-synonymous tumor mutation burden of approximately 1.5 mutations per megabase. Tumor and peripheral blood T cell receptor beta sequencing was used to track clonotypes across tumor, expanded TIL product and serial blood samples. The cohort was composed predominantly of lung adenocarcinoma, with a handful of EGFR-mutant and two ALK-rearranged tumors included, and half of patients were identified as current or former smokers. Enrolled patients had a median age of roughly 54 years (range 38-75) and a median tumor PD-L1 proportion score of 4.5% to 6.5%. General study outcomes and caveats: Clonotypes from the infused TIL partially replaced the baseline peripheral repertoire and then declined over months, and persistence showed no apparent association with response. The study protocol defined all tumor marker inferences as exploratory. The cohort was highly selected, with more treatment-naive, never-smoker and oncogene-addicted patients than typical, limiting generalizability.

The time point label here, explained by the study, means: pre-treatment sample, taken before nivolumab and TIL therapy. Adults with stage 4 NSCLC were enrolled in a dual-center phase I trial from 2017 to early 2020. The samples were drawn from an open-label, single-arm phase I trial testing tumor-infiltrating lymphocyte therapy combined with nivolumab in advanced non-small cell lung cancer. Blood mononuclear cells were isolated from EDTA tubes by Ficoll gradient and were snap-frozen as pellets, and DNA was extracted with a Qiagen mini-prep kit. Taken from the germline V gene, the CDR1 and CDR2 loops are SGHTA and FQGNSA. Between the V and J ends, shortened by 9 bases and 3 bases respectively, the junction contains 10 bases. The CDR3 covers 12 residues, taking in both the cysteine and the phenylalanine. CDR3 DNA only is kept here, 36 bases in frame from base 1.

The sample consisted of blood, taken at baseline. The chain couples TRBV7-2 to TRBJ2-3; the D region is possibly TRBD1 or TRBD2, each matching across 5 bases. The receptor was derived from a person aged 30 to 80 with non-small cell lung cancer. CDR3 loop: CASLEGTDTQYF. The sequenced DNA: TGTGCCAGTCTTGAGGGGACAGATACGCAGTATTTT.